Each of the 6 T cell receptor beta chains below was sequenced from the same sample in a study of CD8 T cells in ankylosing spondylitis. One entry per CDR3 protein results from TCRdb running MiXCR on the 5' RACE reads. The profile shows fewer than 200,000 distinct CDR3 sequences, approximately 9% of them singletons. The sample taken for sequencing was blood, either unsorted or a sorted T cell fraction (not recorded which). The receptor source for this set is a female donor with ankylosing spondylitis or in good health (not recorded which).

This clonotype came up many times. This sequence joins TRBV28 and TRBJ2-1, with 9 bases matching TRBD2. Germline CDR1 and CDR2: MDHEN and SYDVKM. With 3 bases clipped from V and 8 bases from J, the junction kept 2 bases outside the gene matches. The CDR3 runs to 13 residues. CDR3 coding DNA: TGTGCCAGCAGTTTTAGCGGGAGCTATGAGCAGTTCTTC. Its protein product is CASSFSGSYEQFF.

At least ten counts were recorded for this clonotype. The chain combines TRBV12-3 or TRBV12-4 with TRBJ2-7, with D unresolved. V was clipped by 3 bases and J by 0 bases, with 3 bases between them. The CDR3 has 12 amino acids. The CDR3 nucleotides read TGTGCCAGCAGTTTGGACTCCTACGAGCAGTACTTC. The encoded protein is CASSLDSYEQYF.

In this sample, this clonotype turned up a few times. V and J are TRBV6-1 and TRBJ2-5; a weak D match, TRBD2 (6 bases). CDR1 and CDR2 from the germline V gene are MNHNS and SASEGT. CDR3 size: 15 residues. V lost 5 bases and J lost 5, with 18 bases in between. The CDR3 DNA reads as TGTGCCAGCAGTCGACTAGTATTGCCCAGGGAGACCCAGTACTTC. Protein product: CASSRLVLPRETQYF.

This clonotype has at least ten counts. The CDR3: CASSLSTEAFF. Written as DNA, the CDR3 is TGTGCCAGCAGTTTGTCCACTGAAGCTTTCTTT. This chain connects TRBV12-3 or TRBV12-4 to TRBJ1-1, with D hard to call. Trimming took off 3 bases at V and 4 bases at J, with 3 bases between the two ends. This CDR3 is 11 amino acids long.

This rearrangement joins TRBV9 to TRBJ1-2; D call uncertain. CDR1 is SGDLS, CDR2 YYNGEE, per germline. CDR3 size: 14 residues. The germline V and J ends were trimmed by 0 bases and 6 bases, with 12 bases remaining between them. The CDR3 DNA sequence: TGTGCCAGCAGCGTAGTAGACACCGGGAATGGCTACACCTTC. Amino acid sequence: CASSVVDTGNGYTF.

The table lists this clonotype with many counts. The CDR3 region is CASSQVALADNEQFF. CDR3 sequence (DNA): TGCGCCAGCAGCCAAGTGGCACTAGCGGACAATGAGCAGTTCTTC. This sequence joins TRBV4-3 and TRBJ2-1; 8 nucleotides agree with TRBD2. V shed 1 base and J 5 bases; nucleotides not matched to a gene: 4. The germline V gene encodes CDR1 LGHNA and CDR2 YSLEER. The CDR3 consists of 15 residues.